The 32 T cell receptor beta chains presented below share a single source sample, sequenced in a study of cytomegalovirus exposure and HLA in healthy donors. Primers for the PCR totalled 60 Vbeta and 13 Jbeta. Assay used: immunoSEQ multiplex PCR; TCRdb lists only in-frame clones, some missing. The table lists some 180,000 clones, approximately 77% of them singletons, with about 3.5% in the top ten. The sample was PBMCs. The receptors were sampled from a middle-aged man in good health and CMV-seropositive.

The rearrangement joins TRBV6-1 to TRBJ2-1; 14 bases are shared with TRBD2. V lost 6 bases and J lost 9; bases outside the gene matches: 7. The germline V gene has CDR1 MNHNS and CDR2 SASEGT. The CDR3 is 15 amino acids. CDR3 nucleotides: TGTGCCAGCAGCGGACTAGCGGGGGGCTGGGGTGAGCAGTTCTTC. Translation: CASSGLAGGWGEQFF.

The rearrangement joins TRBV6-1 to TRBJ2-7, with 9 nucleotides matching TRBD1. This CDR3 contains 14 residues. Germline V gives CDR1 MNHNS, CDR2 SASEGT. Germline trimming cut 3 bases from V and 5 bases from J; bases unmatched to any gene: 5. The CDR3 reads CASSEPGQGNEQYF. The CDR3 bases are TGTGCCAGCAGTGAGCCTGGACAGGGGAACGAGCAGTACTTC.

This clone was detected only once. The chain has TRBV5-1 and TRBJ2-2; D gene unclear. This CDR3 contains 13 residues. Germline CDR1 and CDR2: SGHRS and YFSETQ. V lost 1 base to trimming and J lost 5 bases, with 6 bases between them. CDR3 nucleotides: TGCGCCAGCAGCTTGTCTAGAACCGGGGAGCTGTTTTTT. Translating it yields CASSLSRTGELFF.

The J gene is TRBJ2-6, the V gene TRBV5-6; 9 nucleotides align to TRBD1. The V gene end was trimmed by 5 bases and the J gene end by 1 base; junction bases not matched to a gene: 10. Germline V gene lookup returns CDR1 SGHDT and CDR2 YYEEEE. The CDR3 covers 18 residues. In DNA form, the CDR3 reads TGTGCCAGCAGTTCAACACAGGGGGCGAGGTCTGGGGCCAACGTCCTGACTTTC. This translates into CASSSTQGARSGANVLTF.

This clone was observed once. The CDR3 spells CASGNVYTF. The CDR3 nucleotides are TGTGCCAGCGGCAACGTCTACACCTTC. The chain links TRBV2 to TRBJ1-2; D unclear. In germline, CDR1 is SNHLY, CDR2 FYNNEI. V was shortened by 8 bases and J by 10 bases, with 8 bases between the two germline ends. The CDR3 runs 9 residues.

The chain uses TRBV7-8 and TRBJ2-1; D unresolved. This CDR3 region has 16 residues. The ends were cut back, 5 bases at V and 1 base at J, with 15 bases in the middle. Per the germline V gene, CDR1 is SGHVS and CDR2 is FQNEAQ. CDR3 DNA sequence: TGTGCCAGCAGCGTCGACCGGGTCTCGTCCTACAATGAGCAGTTCTTC. This encodes CASSVDRVSSYNEQFF.

The rearrangement links TRBV7-2 to TRBJ2-4, with a possible D match to TRBD2 (5 bases). V was trimmed by 0 bases and J by 1 base, leaving 7 bases between them. The CDR3 has 15 residues. CDR1 is SGHTA, CDR2 FQGNSA, per germline. The CDR3 nucleotides are TGTGCCAGCAGCTTAGCGTCGGGGGCCAAAAACATTCAGTACTTC. This encodes CASSLASGAKNIQYF.

The chain joins TRBV21-1 to TRBJ1-6; the table's D call, TRBD1, has no DNA check behind it. TRBV21-1 is deemed a pseudogene. The CDR3 runs to 17 residues. The CDR3: CASSPPQAGDYNSPLHF. As DNA, the CDR3 is TGTGCCAGCAGCCCACCTCAGGCAGGCGACTATAATTCACCCCTCCACTTT.

J is TRBJ2-6 and V is TRBV27; D possibly corresponds to TRBD2 (6 bases). Germline-derived CDR1 and CDR2 are MNHEY and SMNVEV (reference sequence). Trimming pared 5 bases from V and 2 bases from J, leaving 10 bases between. The CDR3 spans 15 residues. CDR3 coding DNA: TGTGCCAGCAGTCCCCGCGGGACTGGGGCCAACGTCCTGACTTTC. Residues: CASSPRGTGANVLTF.

The chain recombines TRBV4-1 with TRBJ2-1, with TRBD2 matching 14 bases. The CDR3 consists of 17 residues. Germline values: CDR1 MGHRA, CDR2 YSYEKL. Unmatched junction bases numbered 9, after V lost 3 bases and J lost 8 bases. CDR3 sequence (DNA): TGCGCCAGCAGCCAGGTCCTAGGGACTAGCGGGAGTTATGAGCAGTTCTTC. Its protein product is CASSQVLGTSGSYEQFF.

The gene calls are TRBV4-2 and TRBJ2-7; 13 bases match TRBD2. The germline V gene encodes CDR1 LGHNA and CDR2 YNFKEQ. V dropped 4 bases and J dropped 4; count of bases not matched to a gene: 7. The CDR3 spans 16 residues. The CDR3, as DNA: TGTGCCAGCAGCCGGACTAGCGGGAGTGTGGGATACGAGCAGTACTTC. Its protein is CASSRTSGSVGYEQYF.

The chain uses TRBV7-6 and TRBJ2-3; 7 nucleotides agree with TRBD2. The junction had 5 bases not matched to a gene; V was cut back by 1 base and J by 4 bases. The length of the CDR3 is 15 residues. CDR1 is SGHVS, CDR2 FNYEAQ, per germline. The CDR3: CASSLGAGVADTQYF. The DNA of the CDR3 is TGTGCCAGCAGCTTAGGGGCGGGAGTGGCAGATACGCAGTATTTT.

This clone was picked up one time. V is TRBV15 and J is TRBJ1-5; D might be TRBD1 (6 bases). Germline V gene data show CDR1 as LNHNV and CDR2 as YYDKDF (reference sequence). The CDR3 totals 13 residues. V was clipped by 6 bases and J by 4 bases, with 10 bases between them. CDR3 loop: CATSRTENQPQHF. The CDR3 region has the DNA TGTGCCACCAGTAGGACAGAAAATCAGCCCCAGCATTTT.

This chain uses TRBV7-9 with TRBJ2-7; TRBD2 agrees at 9 bases. The CDR3 is 14 residues long. V shed 5 bases and J 2 bases; nucleotides not matched to a gene: 4. The germline gives CDR1 SEHNR, CDR2 FQNEAQ (reference sequence). CDR3 amino acids: CASSDSSGAYEQYF. The CDR3 DNA follows: TGTGCCAGCAGCGACTCTAGCGGGGCCTACGAGCAGTACTTC.

V usage is TRBV19 and J usage is TRBJ2-1; D is ambiguous. V lost 3 bases and J lost 4, with 4 bases in between. Germline V gene sequence: CDR1 LNHDA, CDR2 SQIVND (reference sequence). CDR3 size: 12 residues. CDR3 loop: CASSMSYNEQFF. The DNA for the CDR3 is TGTGCCAGTAGTATGTCGTACAATGAGCAGTTCTTC.

This sequence joins TRBV7-9 and TRBJ2-7; 9 bases are shared with TRBD2. This CDR3 has 15 residues. After removal of 2 bases from V and 6 bases from J, the junction contained 8 bases not matched to a gene. Germline values: CDR1 SEHNR, CDR2 FQNEAQ (reference sequence). Here the CDR3 DNA reads TGTGCCAGCAGCTTACCCGGGACTAGCTCGGCCGAGCAGTACTTC. Its translation is CASSLPGTSSAEQYF.

In nucleotides, the CDR3 is TGTGCCAGCAGCCTCGGGGGGCTGATCACAGATACGCAGTATTTT. Protein product: CASSLGGLITDTQYF. This sequence joins TRBV7-7 and TRBJ2-3; D might be TRBD2 (7 bases). There are 15 residues in the CDR3. From germline, CDR1 is SSHAT and CDR2 FNYEAQ (reference sequence). Trimming left V 5 bases short and J 2 bases short, with 14 bases between.

V usage is TRBV5-1 and J usage is TRBJ2-1; 7 positions agree with TRBD2. In germline, CDR1 is SGHRS, CDR2 YFSETQ. The CDR3 is 14 residues long. Trimming at V came to 0 bases and at J to 8 bases, leaving 5 bases not matched to a gene. The CDR3: CASSLEASGHEQFF. CDR3 in DNA: TGCGCCAGCAGCTTGGAGGCTAGCGGTCATGAGCAGTTCTTC.

The V and J genes are TRBV4-2 and TRBJ2-7, with TRBD2 matching over 13 bases. The CDR3 contains 16 residues. V lost 0 bases, J lost 2 bases, and 1 base stayed unmatched. The germline V gene encodes CDR1 LGHNA and CDR2 YNFKEQ. In nucleotides, the CDR3 is TGTGCCAGCAGCCAAGAAACTAGCGGGAGGGCCTACGAGCAGTACTTC. It specifies CASSQETSGRAYEQYF.

This rearrangement joins TRBV2 to TRBJ2-7, with D perhaps matching TRBD2 (6 bases). The V gene's germline CDR1 is SNHLY and CDR2 FYNNEI. The CDR3 has 13 residues. The germline V and J ends were trimmed by 6 bases and 9 bases, with 18 bases remaining between them. The CDR3 reads CASRRGANYGQYF. Here the CDR3 DNA reads TGTGCCAGCAGGCGGGGAGCCAATTATGGGCAGTACTTC.

The CDR3 DNA reads as TGTGCCAGCAGCCGGACAGGGCGGGCCTACGAGCAGTACTTC. Protein product: CASSRTGRAYEQYF. The rearrangement joins TRBV27 to TRBJ2-7; 8 bases are a match to TRBD1. Germline trimming cut 6 bases from V and 2 bases from J; bases unmatched to any gene: 6. Germline CDR1 is MNHEY and CDR2 is SMNVEV (reference sequence). CDR3 size: 14 residues.

The gene calls are TRBV12-5 and TRBJ2-2; D gene unclear. The CDR3 totals 13 residues. V lost 2 bases to trimming and J lost 6 bases, with 7 bases between them. The germline V gene encodes CDR1 LGHNT and CDR2 FRNRAP. In DNA, the CDR3 is TGTGCTAGTGGTTTGCTCCCTGCCGGGGAGCTGTTTTTT. It specifies CASGLLPAGELFF.

This clone was counted only a few times. The chain recombines TRBV6-9 with TRBJ1-2; 7 bases map to TRBD1. The J segment lost 8 bases and the V segment lost 5 bases, leaving 11 bases of the junction unmatched. The CDR3 runs 14 residues. Germline CDR1 is MNHGY and CDR2 is SVAAGI. The chain's CDR3 is CASSPPVQGGGYTF. The CDR3 DNA is TGTGCCAGCAGTCCCCCCGTTCAGGGGGGAGGCTACACCTTC.

This clone has more than one count but fewer than ten. The chain links TRBV13 to TRBJ1-1; TRBD1 matches at 9 bases. The CDR3 has 13 residues. Trimming removed 4 bases from V and 11 bases from J; junction bases left unmatched: 8. The germline V gene encodes CDR1 PRHDT and CDR2 FYEKMQ (reference sequence). The CDR3 sequence: CASSSRQGEGAFF. The CDR3 DNA is TGTGCCAGCAGCTCTCGACAGGGGGAGGGTGCTTTCTTT.

CDR3 amino acids: CASSLQGTNEKLFF. The CDR3 nucleotides read TGTGCCAGCAGCTTGCAGGGAACTAATGAAAAACTGTTTTTT. The chain combines TRBV5-6 with TRBJ1-4, with D tentatively TRBD1 (5 bases). This CDR3 region has 14 residues. The V end lost 1 base, the J end lost 1 base, and 5 bases lay between the germline ends. CDR1 and CDR2 from the germline V gene are SGHDT and YYEEEE.

The CDR3 bases are TGTGCCAGCAGGACCCGGCAGGGGAACACTGAAGCTTTCTTT. Encoded protein: CASRTRQGNTEAFF. The chain joins TRBV6-6 to TRBJ1-1; a possible D gene is TRBD1 (5 bases). CDR3 length: 14 amino acids. The ends were cut back, 6 bases at V and 1 base at J, with 12 bases in the middle. CDR1 and CDR2 from the germline V gene are MNHNY and SVGAGI (reference sequence).

The chain combines TRBV6-4 with TRBJ2-7, with D possibly being TRBD2 (6 bases). The V gene's germline CDR1 is MRHNA and CDR2 SNTAGT. The ends were cut back, 4 bases at V and 7 bases at J, with 8 bases in the middle. This CDR3 has 11 amino acids. The CDR3 loop reads CASSAGDEQYF. The CDR3, as DNA: TGTGCCAGCAGTGCGGGAGATGAGCAGTACTTC.

The genes are TRBV18 and TRBJ1-1; tentatively, D is TRBD1 (6 bases). CDR3 length: 15 amino acids. The V gene's germline CDR1 is KGHSH and CDR2 LQKENI. Trimming removed 3 bases at V and 0 bases at J, with 11 bases between. CDR3 coding DNA: TGTGCCAGCTCACCCCAGGACAGTATGAACACTGAAGCTTTCTTT. Protein: CASSPQDSMNTEAFF. Using reference TRBV18 and TRBJ1-1 for the parts outside the CDR3, the full variable domain is NAGVMQNPRHLVRRRGQEARLRCSPMKGHSHVYWYRQLPEEGLKFMVYLQKENIIDESGMPKERFSAEFPKEGPSILRIQQVVRGDSAAYFCASSPQDSMNTEAFFGQGTRLTVV.

This chain uses TRBV19 with TRBJ1-6, with no clear D. Deletions cut 5 bases from V and 6 bases from J, with 17 bases between. This CDR3 comprises 16 residues. The germline gives CDR1 LNHDA, CDR2 SQIVND (reference sequence). CDR3 in amino acids: CASSLRGAGSNSPLHF. The CDR3 DNA follows: TGTGCCAGTAGTCTCCGGGGAGCAGGCAGTAATTCACCCCTCCACTTT.

The chain combines TRBV29-1 with TRBJ1-2, with 8 bases lining up with TRBD1. The CDR3 has 13 residues. V was pared by 3 bases and J by 8 bases, with 8 bases of the junction left unmatched. The germline gives CDR1 SQVTM, CDR2 ANQGSEA. This CDR3 is CSVEPTGAVGYTF. Written as DNA, the CDR3 is TGCAGCGTTGAGCCGACAGGGGCTGTAGGCTACACCTTC.

This clone was detected a few times. The rearrangement links TRBV5-6 to TRBJ1-1, with D tentatively TRBD1 (6 bases). Germline V CDR1 and CDR2: SGHDT, YYEEEE. V was cut by 3 bases and J by 2 bases, with 20 bases left in between. The CDR3 loop spans 17 amino acids. Here the CDR3 DNA reads TGTGCCAGCAGCTCACACAGGGTAGATCGGTTAAACACTGAAGCTTTCTTT. As protein: CASSSHRVDRLNTEAFF.

The chain combines TRBV7-9 with TRBJ2-1; D is unclear. V lost 1 base and J lost 9, with 10 bases in between. The germline CDR1 and CDR2 sequences are SEHNR and FQNEAQ (reference sequence). The CDR3 runs to 13 residues. The CDR3 here is CASSLVSSSEQFF. The CDR3 nucleotides are TGTGCCAGCAGCTTAGTCTCGAGTTCTGAGCAGTTCTTC.